The 20 T cell receptor beta chains listed next were all sequenced from one sample in a study of control samples from healthy donors and cancer patients. Libraries were prepared by immunoSEQ multiplex PCR; TCRdb keeps only in-frame clonotypes and omits some of them. The sample carries about 12,000 clones, 90% to 95% recorded once. Specimen: PBMCs. The source of these receptors is a man older than 75 with lung cancer.

The V and J genes are TRBV5-1 and TRBJ2-1, with a possible D match to TRBD2 (6 bases). Germline assignment: CDR1 SGHRS and CDR2 YFSETQ. Trimming stripped 4 bases from V and 1 base from J, with 9 bases between. This CDR3 has 14 residues. CDR3 DNA: TGCGCCAGCAGCAGGAGGGAATCCTACAATGAGCAGTTCTTC. It yields the protein CASSRRESYNEQFF.

CDR3 sequence reads: CASSRSRQSGVVNTEAFF. CDR3 coding DNA: TGTGCCAGTAGCCGTTCTCGACAGTCAGGGGTGGTGAACACTGAAGCTTTCTTT. The V gene is TRBV19, the J gene TRBJ1-1; D is possibly TRBD1 (6 bases). The V end lost 6 bases, the J end lost 0 bases, and 23 bases lay between the germline ends. Germline V gene data show CDR1 as LNHDA and CDR2 as SQIVND (reference sequence). There are 18 residues in the CDR3.

The chain joins TRBV29-1 to TRBJ1-2; 7 nucleotides align to TRBD1. Trimming removed 0 bases from V and 7 bases from J; junction bases left unmatched: 8. The V gene's germline CDR1 is SQVTM and CDR2 ANQGSEA. CDR3 size: 14 residues. As DNA, the CDR3 is TGCAGCGTTGAAGATCAAATACAGGGGTTTGGCTACACCTTC. The encoded protein is CSVEDQIQGFGYTF.

A note on this clone: Germline is not matched at one junction end, which may reflect a read error. This chain joins TRBV5-1 and TRBJ2-3; TRBD1 is a possible D gene (6 bases). The CDR3 has 18 amino acids. Germline CDR1 is SGHRS and CDR2 is YFSETQ. This CDR3 reads CASSLMGMLQGRTDTQYF. The CDR3 nucleotides read TGCGCCAGCAGCTTGATGGGAATGCTGCAGGGGCGCACAGACACGCAGTATTTT.

The gene calls are TRBV5-1 and TRBJ2-3; a weak D match, TRBD2 (6 bases). Trimming cost V 4 bases and J 6 bases, with 15 bases left between them. The CDR3 has 14 residues. Germline V gene lookup returns CDR1 SGHRS and CDR2 YFSETQ. The CDR3 DNA reads TGCGCCAGCAGCCCCGTTGTTGGGAGGGATACGCAGTATTTT. Translating it yields CASSPVVGRDTQYF. The complete variable domain, with remaining parts taken from reference TRBV5-1 and TRBJ2-3, reads KAGVTQTPRYLIKTRGQQVTLSCSPISGHRSVSWYQQTPGQGLQFLFEYFSETQRNKGNFPGRFSGRQFSNSRSEMNVSTLELGDSALYLCASSPVVGRDTQYFGPGTRLTVL.

V usage is TRBV18 and J usage is TRBJ1-2; possibly TRBD1 for D (5 bases). From germline, CDR1 is KGHSH and CDR2 LQKENI. This CDR3 is built from 16 residues. V was pared by 1 base and J by 6 bases, with 18 bases between. The CDR3 spells CASSPRGSGRDDGYTF. CDR3 DNA sequence: TGTGCCAGCTCACCACGGGGGTCGGGGAGGGACGATGGCTACACCTTC.

The count of this clone is one. The rearrangement uses TRBV11-2 and TRBJ1-5; 9 bases fit TRBD1. Germline V CDR1 and CDR2: SGHAT, FQNNGV. V gave up 1 base and J gave up 5 bases; unmatched junction bases: 3. The CDR3 has 15 amino acids. CDR3 coding DNA: TGTGCCAGCAGCTTAGGGGGACAGGGTGATCAGCCCCAGCATTTT. This gives the protein CASSLGGQGDQPQHF.

V is TRBV18 and J is TRBJ2-7, with 8 bases fitting TRBD1. The CDR3 covers 13 residues. V shed 4 bases and J 5 bases; nucleotides not matched to a gene: 4. The V gene's germline CDR1 is KGHSH and CDR2 LQKENI. CDR3 bases: TGTGCCAGCTCACGGACAGGGTGGGACGAGCAGTACTTC. It is translated as CASSRTGWDEQYF. The full variable domain, rest sourced from reference TRBV18 and TRBJ2-7, is NAGVMQNPRHLVRRRGQEARLRCSPMKGHSHVYWYRQLPEEGLKFMVYLQKENIIDESGMPKERFSAEFPKEGPSILRIQQVVRGDSAAYFCASSRTGWDEQYFGPGTRLTVT.

The table lists this clone with a count of one. J is TRBJ1-5 and V is TRBV4-1, with unresolved D. V was trimmed by 0 bases and J by 0 bases, leaving 6 bases between them. CDR1 and CDR2 from the germline V gene are MGHRA and YSYEKL. CDR3 length: 15 residues. CDR3 amino acids: CASSQDDFSNQPQHF. In nucleotides, the CDR3 is TGCGCCAGCAGCCAAGACGACTTTAGCAATCAGCCCCAGCATTTT.

On this clone: Sequence at one end of the junction differs from germline and may be a read error. This chain links TRBV28 with TRBJ2-5, with 15 bases aligning to TRBD2. The CDR3 is 17 amino acids. Germline assignment: CDR1 MDHEN and CDR2 SYDVKM. CDR3: CVSSRPGLAGGAETQYF. The DNA of the CDR3 is TGTGTCAGCAGTCGTCCGGGACTAGCGGGGGGTGCAGAGACCCAGTACTTC.

DNA of the CDR3: TGTGCCAGCAGCCCCCAAGTGGCGAGGACTGAAGCTTTCTTT. Protein sequence: CASSPQVARTEAFF. The chain has TRBV9 and TRBJ1-1; D uncertain. The CDR3 covers 14 residues. Germline-derived CDR1 and CDR2 are SGDLS and YYNGEE. Trimming took off 4 bases at V and 5 bases at J, with 15 bases between the two ends.

V gene TRBV5-4 combines with J gene TRBJ2-5, with 7 bases lining up with TRBD1. Germline V lookup: CDR1 SGHNT, CDR2 YYREEE (reference sequence). With 2 bases clipped from V and 3 bases from J, the junction kept 4 bases outside the gene matches. The CDR3 length is 14 residues. The CDR3 DNA reads TGTGCCAGCAGCTTCTACACAGGGGAAGAGACCCAGTACTTC. Translated: CASSFYTGEETQYF.

This rearrangement joins TRBV28 to TRBJ2-3; D is perhaps TRBD1 (6 bases). This CDR3 has 14 residues. Germline loops: CDR1 MDHEN, CDR2 SYDVKM. The germline V and J ends were trimmed by 2 bases and 2 bases, with 8 bases remaining between them. CDR3 nucleotide sequence: TGTGCCAGCAGTTTAGACAGGCTCACAGATACGCAGTATTTT. This encodes CASSLDRLTDTQYF.

V usage is TRBV20-1 and J usage is TRBJ1-1, with a weak D call TRBD1 (5 bases). Trimming pared 3 bases from V and 7 bases from J, leaving 9 bases between. The CDR3 runs 11 residues. The germline gives CDR1 DFQATT, CDR2 SNEGSKA (reference sequence). CDR3 DNA: TGCAGTGCTAGGGGACGGAGTGAAGCTTTCTTT. This encodes CSARGRSEAFF.

The CDR3 loop reads CAITQGRDGNSPLHF. CDR3 coding DNA: TGTGCCATCACACAAGGACGTGACGGCAATTCACCCCTCCACTTT. The V gene is TRBV10-3, the J gene TRBJ1-6; D remains ambiguous. V gave up 7 bases and J gave up 7 bases, with 17 bases separating them. Germline-derived CDR1 and CDR2 are ENHRY and SYGVKD. This CDR3 contains 15 residues.

This chain joins TRBV15 and TRBJ1-2; D is unclear. V was trimmed by 0 bases and J by 4 bases, leaving 12 bases between them. This CDR3 has 15 residues. The V gene's germline CDR1 is LNHNV and CDR2 YYDKDF (reference sequence). CDR3 sequence reads: CATSRDLLQSYGYTF. The CDR3, as DNA: TGTGCCACCAGCAGAGATCTTTTGCAGTCCTATGGCTACACCTTC.

The chain couples TRBV14 to TRBJ1-1, with D possibly being TRBD1 (5 bases). Germline V gives CDR1 SGHDN, CDR2 FVKESK. V dropped 1 base and J dropped 11 bases, with 11 bases sitting between them. The CDR3 extends over 12 amino acids. The CDR3 coding sequence is TGTGCCAGCAGCCAAGTGGGGCCCTGGGCTTTCTTT. Amino acids: CASSQVGPWAFF.

This clone was picked up one time. This chain uses TRBV5-1 with TRBJ2-1; D possibly corresponds to TRBD2 (5 bases). The CDR3 consists of 16 residues. V gave up 0 bases and J gave up 0 bases, with 10 bases separating them. Germline V lookup: CDR1 SGHRS, CDR2 YFSETQ. For the CDR3, the DNA is TGCGCCAGCAGCTTGGAAGGGAGAAGCTCCTACAATGAGCAGTTCTTC. Protein: CASSLEGRSSYNEQFF.

The V call is TRBV20-1, the J call TRBJ2-5; D possibly corresponds to TRBD1 (6 bases). V shed 3 bases and J shed 4 bases, with 18 bases lying between them. CDR1 and CDR2 (germline): DFQATT, SNEGSKA (reference sequence). CDR3 length: 15 amino acids. The CDR3 sequence is CSASSLTGSSETQYF. The DNA for the CDR3 is TGCAGTGCTAGTTCACTCACAGGGTCATCAGAGACCCAGTACTTC.

The chain recombines TRBV25-1 with TRBJ1-6; TRBD1 aligns across 8 bases. Germline lookup yields CDR1 MGHDK and CDR2 SYGVNS. V was pared by 4 bases and J by 0 bases, with 2 bases of the junction left unmatched. This CDR3 is 16 amino acids long. CDR3 region: CASSGTGSSYNSPLHF. As DNA, the CDR3 is TGTGCCAGCAGTGGGACAGGGAGCTCCTATAATTCACCCCTCCACTTT.